These T cell receptor beta chains were read from a single sample in a study of human T cells and chemical hapten exposure. TCRdb called the RACE reads again in MiXCR, with one record for every CDR3 protein. Here the sample spans a few hundred thousand distinct CDR3 sequences, about 6% being singletons. Sequenced here: whole blood, sampled in connection with sensitization to the hapten diphenylcyclopropenone (DPC). The source of these receptors is a young woman with alopecia areata. Some clones in this sample may be carry-over from other donors' samples. The CDR3 runs from the conserved cysteine through the conserved F or W. D genes are given only for firm matches.

.	TRBV21-1	CASSLISCYSNQPQHF
.	TRBV4-2	CASSQDRVNTANYGYTF
.	TRBV5-4	CASSLDGTTSLGTQYF
TRBD1	TRBV7-2	CASSTNRGYNEQFF
TRBD1	TRBV7-2	CASSHATGSTDTQYF
.	TRBV12-3/TRBV12-4	CASSSRSWDEQYF
.	TRBV7-8	CASSFDYRPGAMNTEAFF
TRBD2	TRBV3-1	CASSSGTSGVSTGELFF
TRBD1	TRBV28	CASSFILGQGSRYQPQHF
.	TRBV5-1	CASSPSQGMGYNEQFF
.	TRBV6-1	CASSELQGHNLNQPQHF
.	TRBV2	CASRDWLSTDTQYF
.	TRBV7-6	CASSLANDEQFF
TRBD2	TRBV2	CASSDGTSGGADTQYF